Reported below is one T cell receptor (beta chain). This specimen belongs to a study of blood T cell repertoires in COVID-19. Study in general: COVID-19 samples from acute and convalescent phases originated in the United States, Italy and Spain. From T cells, B-cell-depleted T cells, or PBMCs came the material, which was cDNA or gDNA.

In the original processing: For nucleated cells, counts were estimated from reference gene primer amplification. Only in-frame clones appear in the TCRdb table, and some are missing; sequencing was by immunoSEQ multiplex PCR. Clone size and the V and J calls come from that table; the DNA yielded D and trimming. The sample has around 120,000 clones; 69% are singletons. CDR1 is SGHAT and CDR2 is FQNNGV in the germline V gene. The CDR3 covers 13 residues. V shed 1 base and J shed 4 bases, with 7 bases lying between them. Sample: peripheral blood. The TCR originated in an elderly man with acute or convalescent COVID-19. The genes are TRBV11-2 and TRBJ1-2, with D unclear. The CDR3 DNA is TGTGCCAGCAGCTTAGGCCAGTCCTATGGCTACACCTTC. Its protein product is CASSLGQSYGYTF. The variable domain in full, with the rest retrieved from reference TRBV11-2 and TRBJ1-2, is EAGVAQSPRYKIIEKRQSVAFWCNPISGHATLYWYQQILGQGPKLLIQFQNNGVVDDSQLPKDRFSAERLKGVDSTLKIQPAKLEDSAVYLCASSLGQSYGYTFGSGTRLTVV.